Below are 21 T cell receptor beta chains sequenced from a single sample in a study of blood T cells in healthy people across ages. The second PCR ran roughly 7 to 11 cycles with a sample-barcoded 5' primer and J-beta primers. From the 5' RACE reads, TCRdb called clonotypes with MiXCR, one entry per CDR3 protein. This sample has around 1,000,000 distinct CDR3 sequences; under 30% occur once, and the top ten carry approximately 0.71%. This sample was also put to use in a study of T cells of mothers and their children.

Input material: blood. The receptors originated from a girl aged 2 to 9 in good health.

This clonotype was recorded a few times. The chain carries TRBV12-3 or TRBV12-4 and TRBJ1-3; tentative D call: TRBD1 (5 bases). This CDR3 spans 15 amino acids. V lost 4 bases and J lost 0, with 10 bases in between. The CDR3 is CASSSTELSGNTIYF. CDR3 coding DNA: TGTGCCAGCAGTTCGACAGAGCTCTCTGGAAACACCATATATTTT.

The rearrangement joins TRBV9 to TRBJ2-2; 10 bases fit TRBD1. Per germline, CDR1 SGDLS and CDR2 YYNGEE. The CDR3 spans 16 residues. V shed 4 bases and J 4 bases; nucleotides not matched to a gene: 7. The CDR3 bases are TGTGCCAGCAGCAAACCGGGACAGGGGATCACCGGGGAGCTGTTTTTT. This encodes CASSKPGQGITGELFF.

This clonotype turned up a few times. The V and J genes are TRBV2 and TRBJ1-5; the D is unclear. The CDR3 is made up of 14 amino acids. Germline V CDR1 and CDR2: SNHLY, FYNNEI. The V and J ends lost 3 bases and 1 base respectively, with 7 bases between them. The chain's CDR3 is CASSERFSNQPQHF. CDR3 in DNA: TGTGCCAGCAGTGAGAGGTTCAGCAATCAGCCCCAGCATTTT.

This clonotype was seen a handful of times. The V gene is TRBV6-5, the J gene TRBJ2-1; D is unresolved. The V gene lost 0 bases and the J gene lost 2 bases, with 14 bases spanning the gap. The CDR3 has 17 amino acids. The germline V gene has CDR1 MNHEY and CDR2 SVGAGI. The CDR3: CASSYSEVWSTYNEQFF. The CDR3, as DNA: TGTGCCAGCAGTTACTCAGAGGTGTGGAGCACCTACAATGAGCAGTTCTTC.

This clonotype appeared a few times. The V and J genes are TRBV18 and TRBJ2-3; 11 bases line up with TRBD2. This CDR3 spans 17 amino acids. Germline assignment: CDR1 KGHSH and CDR2 LQKENI. The V segment lost 3 bases and the J segment 2 bases; nucleotides outside the gene matches: 7. The CDR3 spells CASSPLPGLADTDTQYF. The CDR3 region has the DNA TGTGCCAGCTCACCGCTCCCGGGACTAGCGGACACAGATACGCAGTATTTT.

A note on this clonotype: A junction end diverges from the germline sequence, so it may reflect a read error. The chain employs TRBV11-2 and TRBJ1-1, with TRBD1 matching 10 bases. The CDR3 length is 16 residues. Germline V lookup: CDR1 SGHAT, CDR2 FQNNGV. CDR3 loop: CASSLIMGQGNTEVFF. CDR3 DNA sequence: TGTGCCAGCAGCTTAATTATGGGACAGGGGAACACTGAAGTTTTCTTT.

This clonotype was seen only a few times. The J gene is TRBJ2-3, the V gene TRBV5-1; D might be TRBD2 (6 bases). Per germline, CDR1 SGHRS and CDR2 YFSETQ. V lost 2 bases to trimming and J lost 0 bases, with 10 bases between them. The length of the CDR3 is 15 residues. CDR3 sequence (DNA): TGCGCCAGCAGCTTTGCGGCGGGGAGCACAGATACGCAGTATTTT. This gives the protein CASSFAAGSTDTQYF.

This clonotype was observed a handful of times. This chain connects TRBV4-1 to TRBJ2-6; D gene ambiguous. V was shortened by 4 bases and J by 3 bases, with 7 bases between the two germline ends. The CDR3 is 14 residues long. Per germline, CDR1 MGHRA and CDR2 YSYEKL. CDR3 in DNA: TGCGCCAGCAGCCCCTTTTTTGGGGCCAACGTCCTGACTTTC. Amino acid sequence: CASSPFFGANVLTF.

This chain links TRBV7-9 with TRBJ2-7; tentatively, D is TRBD2 (6 bases). Trimming took 5 bases from V and 4 from J, leaving 12 bases between them. The CDR3 contains 13 residues. In germline, CDR1 is SEHNR, CDR2 FQNEAQ (reference sequence). CDR3 in DNA: TGTGCCAGCAGCCTCCCCGCGGGGTACGAGCAGTACTTC. Amino acids: CASSLPAGYEQYF.

In this sample, this clonotype turned up a few times. CDR3 nucleotide sequence: TGCAGTGCTAGAGAGCGTGGGGGCGGGAGGGAAGAACTGTTTTTT. It encodes CSARERGGGREELFF. This chain uses TRBV20-1 with TRBJ1-4; weak D call: TRBD1 (6 bases). The V gene's germline CDR1 is DFQATT and CDR2 SNEGSKA (reference sequence). Trimming stripped 0 bases from V and 12 bases from J, with 20 bases between. This CDR3 has 15 amino acids.

On this clonotype: Germline is not matched at one junction end, which may reflect a read error. The chain employs TRBV29-1 and TRBJ2-7; perhaps D is TRBD1 or TRBD2 (6 bases each). This CDR3 comprises 14 residues. Germline V CDR1 and CDR2: SQVTM, ANQGSEA. CDR3 DNA sequence: TGCAGCGTGATGGTACAGGGTGGGGGGTACGGGCAGTACTTC. This encodes CSVMVQGGGYGQYF.

This rearrangement joins TRBV4-3 to TRBJ2-1, with D perhaps TRBD2 (7 bases). Near its end, the DNA agrees better with TRBJ2-5, so the J call may be wrong. This CDR3 comprises 15 residues. Germline lookup yields CDR1 LGHNA and CDR2 YSLEER. CDR3 residues: CASSQDAGAREAQYF. CDR3 in DNA: TGCGCCAGCAGCCAAGACGCGGGGGCGAGGGAGGCCCAGTACTTC.

This clonotype has only a few counts. The chain combines TRBV20-1 with TRBJ2-5; 8 nucleotides align to TRBD1. CDR3 length: 13 residues. The V gene's germline CDR1 is DFQATT and CDR2 SNEGSKA (reference sequence). Trimming at V came to 5 bases and at J to 2 bases, leaving 4 bases not matched to a gene. The CDR3 nucleotides read TGCAGTGCTGGGAGGACAGGGCAAGAGACCCAGTACTTC. It translates to CSAGRTGQETQYF.

This clonotype was seen more than once but under ten times. V and J are TRBV7-9 and TRBJ2-5, with 9 bases fitting TRBD1. J gave up 3 bases and V 4 bases, and 9 bases lay outside the gene matches. The CDR3 extends over 16 amino acids. From germline, CDR1 is SEHNR and CDR2 FQNEAQ (reference sequence). CDR3 sequence reads: CASSSPWTGEEETQYF. In DNA, the CDR3 is TGTGCCAGCAGCTCTCCGTGGACAGGGGAAGAAGAGACCCAGTACTTC.

This clonotype was seen once. The rearrangement links TRBV12-3 or TRBV12-4 to TRBJ2-1; 8 positions match TRBD2. Trimming took 7 bases from V and 7 from J; bases not matched to a gene: 9. The CDR3 sequence is 14 residues long. CDR3 DNA sequence: TGTGCCAGCAAGCGAGAGGTAGCGGGAAATGAGCAGTTCTTC. This sequence encodes CASKREVAGNEQFF.

Details on this clonotype: One end of the junction varies from germline; a read error may be responsible. This chain uses TRBV3-1 with TRBJ1-1; TRBD1 matches 11 bases. This CDR3 is built from 17 residues. The germline CDR1 and CDR2 sequences are LGHDT and YNNKEL (reference sequence). CDR3 bases: TGCGCCAGCAGCCCGGTCTGGACAGGGGGCGGTTTAACTGAAGCTTTCTTT. Translating gives CASSPVWTGGGLTEAFF.

A few counts support this clonotype. This sequence joins TRBV19 and TRBJ1-1; D gene ambiguous. The ends were cut back, 5 bases at V and 3 bases at J, with 13 bases in the middle. The CDR3 runs to 14 residues. Germline V gives CDR1 LNHDA, CDR2 SQIVND (reference sequence). The CDR3 region has the DNA TGTGCCAGTAGTCCTATCACTGCCTACACTGAAGCTTTCTTT. Protein: CASSPITAYTEAFF.

This chain connects TRBV7-8 to TRBJ2-3; 16 bases align to TRBD2. This CDR3 spans 17 amino acids. CDR1 is SGHVS, CDR2 FQNEAQ, per germline. Trimming took 3 bases from V and 4 from J; bases not matched to a gene: 4. In nucleotides, the CDR3 is TGTGCCAGCAGCTTTTCCGGGACTAGCGGGAGGGCAGATACGCAGTATTTT. Translated: CASSFSGTSGRADTQYF.

This clonotype was found a few times. CDR3 sequence reads: CASSLDRANEQFF. In DNA form, the CDR3 reads TGTGCCAGCAGTTTGGACAGGGCCAATGAGCAGTTCTTC. V usage is TRBV12-3 or TRBV12-4 and J usage is TRBJ2-1; 8 bases match TRBD1. Trimming removed 3 bases from V and 6 bases from J; junction bases left unmatched: 1. CDR3 length: 13 amino acids.

This clonotype was seen only a few times. The CDR3 sequence: CASSPGWNTEAFF. The DNA for the CDR3 is TGTGCCAGCAGTCCAGGGTGGAACACTGAAGCTTTCTTT. The rearrangement uses TRBV3-1 and TRBJ1-1; possibly TRBD1 for D (5 bases). Germline V CDR1 and CDR2: LGHDT, YNNKEL (reference sequence). CDR3 length: 13 amino acids. V dropped 6 bases and J dropped 1 base, with 9 bases sitting between them.

The table lists this clonotype with many counts. The V gene is TRBV4-2, the J gene TRBJ2-7, with no clear D. The CDR3 covers 15 residues. The V and J ends lost 0 bases and 3 bases respectively, with 12 bases between them. Germline V gene sequence: CDR1 LGHNA, CDR2 YNFKEQ. DNA for the CDR3: TGTGCCAGCAGCCAAGAAGGCGATGGGTTCTACGAGCAGTACTTC. It yields the protein CASSQEGDGFYEQYF.